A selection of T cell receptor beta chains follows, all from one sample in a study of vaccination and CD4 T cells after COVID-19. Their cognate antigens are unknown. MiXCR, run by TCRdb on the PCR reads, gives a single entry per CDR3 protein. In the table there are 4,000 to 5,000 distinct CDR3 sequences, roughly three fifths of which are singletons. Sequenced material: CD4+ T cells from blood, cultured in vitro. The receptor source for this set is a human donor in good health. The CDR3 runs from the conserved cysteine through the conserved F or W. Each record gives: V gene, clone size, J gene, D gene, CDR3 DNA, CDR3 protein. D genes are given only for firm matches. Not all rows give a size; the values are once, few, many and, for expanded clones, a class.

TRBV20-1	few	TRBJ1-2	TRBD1	TGCAGTGCTAGGGAGACAGGGGGCTACTATGGCTACACCTTC	CSARETGGYYGYTF
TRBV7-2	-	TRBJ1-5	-	TGTGCCAGCAGCTTAGAAGGGTCGGGAGGGAAGCAGCCCCAGCATTTT	CASSLEGSGGKQPQHF
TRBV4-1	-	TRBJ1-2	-	TGCGCCAGCAGCCACCCGGGTATGGGCACTAACTATGGCTACACCTTC	CASSHPGMGTNYGYTF
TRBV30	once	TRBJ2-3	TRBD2	TGTGCCGGACTAGCGGGGGGAACAGATACGCAGTATTTT	CAGLAGGTDTQYF
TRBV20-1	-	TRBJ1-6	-	TGCAGTGCCGTCCTTGGACAGTTAAATAATTCACCCCTCCACTTT	CSAVLGQLNNSPLHF
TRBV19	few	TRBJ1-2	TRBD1	TGTGCCAGTAGTATTGGGACAGGCCGCGTTGGCTATGGCTACACCTTC	CASSIGTGRVGYGYTF
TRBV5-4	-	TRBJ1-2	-	TGTGCCAGCAGCTTGGGCGGCGGTTCCAATTGGGGCTATGGCTACACCTTC	CASSLGGGSNWGYGYTF
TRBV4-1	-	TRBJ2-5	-	TGCGCCAGCAGCCAAAGTAGACTACAGGGGACCCAGTACTTC	CASSQSRLQGTQYF
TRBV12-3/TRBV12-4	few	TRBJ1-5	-	TGTGCCAGCAGTACCTTTAGGAGCAATCAGCCCCAGCATTTT	CASSTFRSNQPQHF
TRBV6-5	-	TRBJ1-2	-	TGTGCCAGCAGTTACTCTACAGGGTCTGGCTACACCTTC	CASSYSTGSGYTF
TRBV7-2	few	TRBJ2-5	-	TGTGCCAGCAGCTTAGCTTTTCTGGAGACCCAGTACTTC	CASSLAFLETQYF
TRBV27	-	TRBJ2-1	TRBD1	TGTGCCAGCAGTCTTACACAGACCGGGACAGGGTGGGGGCCTGAGCAGTTCTTC	CASSLTQTGTGWGPEQFF
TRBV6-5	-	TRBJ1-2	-	TGTGCCAGCAGTTACGGGGAGGGTGGCTACACCTTC	CASSYGEGGYTF
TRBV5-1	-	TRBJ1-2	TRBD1	TGCGCCAGCAGCAGAGAGGGACAGACCCTCCTTAATGGCTACACCTTC	CASSREGQTLLNGYTF
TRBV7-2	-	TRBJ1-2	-	TGTGCCAGCAGCTTAGGACAAAGCCCTTCCTATGGCTACACCTTC	CASSLGQSPSYGYTF
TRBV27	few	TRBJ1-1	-	TGTGCCAGCAGTTCTCAAAGAAGACACGTCGAAGCTTTCTTT	CASSSQRRHVEAFF
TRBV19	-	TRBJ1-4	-	TGTGCCAGTAGTCGGGGGGGGGCTGCCCGTGAAAAACTGTTTTTT	CASSRGGAAREKLFF
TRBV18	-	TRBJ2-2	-	TGTGCCAGCTCACCAGAGCCCACCGGGGAGCTGTTTTTT	CASSPEPTGELFF
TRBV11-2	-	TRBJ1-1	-	TGTGCCAGCAGCTCGACTCGGTGGACTGAAGCTTTCTTT	CASSSTRWTEAFF
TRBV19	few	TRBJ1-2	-	TGTGCCAGTAGTTCTCGACGGGGAGGTGTCTATGGCTACACCTTC	CASSSRRGGVYGYTF
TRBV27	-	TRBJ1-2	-	TGTGCCAGCAGTTTTGGCGGGAACTATGGCTACACCTTC	CASSFGGNYGYTF
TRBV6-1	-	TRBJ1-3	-	TGTGCCAGCAGTAGCACAGGGAGATCTGGAAACACCATATATTTT	CASSSTGRSGNTIYF
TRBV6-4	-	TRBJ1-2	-	TGTGCCAGCAGTGACTCCGGGGGAGATGGCTACACCTTC	CASSDSGGDGYTF
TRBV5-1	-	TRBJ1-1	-	TGCGCCAGCAGCTTGGTAGGGACCACTGAAGCTTTCTTT	CASSLVGTTEAFF
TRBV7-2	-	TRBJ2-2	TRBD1	TGTGCCAGCCGCAACAACAGGGGGCCCTACGGGGAGCTGTTTTTT	CASRNNRGPYGELFF
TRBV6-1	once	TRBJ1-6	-	TGTGCCAGCAAAATTCAGGGAGACAATTCACCCCTCCACTTT	CASKIQGDNSPLHF
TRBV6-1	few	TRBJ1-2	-	TGTGCCAGCAGTAGACAGTTAGACTATGGCTACACCTTC	CASSRQLDYGYTF
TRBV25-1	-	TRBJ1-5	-	TGTGCCAGCAGTGATTTCAATCAGCCCCAGCATTTT	CASSDFNQPQHF
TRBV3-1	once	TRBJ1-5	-	TGTGCCAGCAGCCAGGGACCCAGCAATCAGCCCCAGCATTTT	CASSQGPSNQPQHF
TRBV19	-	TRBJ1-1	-	TGTGCCAGTAGTACCCGACAGAACACTGAAGCTTTCTTT	CASSTRQNTEAFF
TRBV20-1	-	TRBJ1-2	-	TGCAGTGCCCGGACTCTCCGCTATGGCTACACCTTC	CSARTLRYGYTF
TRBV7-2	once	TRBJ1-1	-	TGTGCCAGCAGCTTCTCGGGGGACACTGAAGCTTTCTTT	CASSFSGDTEAFF
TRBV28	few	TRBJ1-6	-	TGTGCCAGCAGTTTGAGCGTTAGAAAAGATAATTCACCCCTCCACTTT	CASSLSVRKDNSPLHF
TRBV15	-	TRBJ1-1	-	TGTGCCACCAGCAGTAAATTTAACACTGAAGCTTTCTTT	CATSSKFNTEAFF
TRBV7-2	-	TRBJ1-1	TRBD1	TGTGCCAGCGGGACCTCTTTGACAGGGAGCATGAACACTGAAGCTTTCTTT	CASGTSLTGSMNTEAFF
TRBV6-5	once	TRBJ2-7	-	TGTGCCAGCAGTTACTCCCGAACGGGAGTCCCCTACGAGCAGTACTTC	CASSYSRTGVPYEQYF
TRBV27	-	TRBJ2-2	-	TGTGCCAGCAGTTTACAGGGAAGGCGCGCCGGGGAGCTGTTTTTT	CASSLQGRRAGELFF
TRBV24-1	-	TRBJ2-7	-	TGTGCCACCAGTGAAGGGACGTGGAGGGCCTACGAGCAGTACTTC	CATSEGTWRAYEQYF
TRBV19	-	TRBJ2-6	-	TGTGCCAGTAGCCCCGGGGCGTTCTCTGGGGCCAACGTCCTGACTTTC	CASSPGAFSGANVLTF
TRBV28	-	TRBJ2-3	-	TGTGCCAGCAGTTTCCTGGGGGCCACAGATACGCAGTATTTT	CASSFLGATDTQYF
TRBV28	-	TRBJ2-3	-	TGTGCCAGCAGTGTTAGCGAGTCAGATACGCAGTATTTT	CASSVSESDTQYF
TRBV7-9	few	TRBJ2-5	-	TGTGCCAGCAGCTTGTGGGGTCTGGAGACCCAGTACTTC	CASSLWGLETQYF